The following is a T cell receptor (beta chain) sequence with its context. What it binds is not known. TCRdb re-analysed the reads in MiXCR, keeping a single row per CDR3 protein. The sample consists of some 700,000 distinct CDR3 sequences, less than 40% of them appearing once. The CDR3 has 16 amino acids. V lost 4 bases and J 5 bases, leaving 15 bases between the germline ends. The germline V gene has CDR1 MNHEY and CDR2 SVGAGI. The entry originates in a study of T cell repertoires in cytomegalovirus infection. Study-wide context: Matching HLA type, along with CMV infection, was indicated by public TCR beta signatures. Study-wide results and caveats: Clonotype analysis showed dominance of the ex vivo response by HLA-C-restricted CMV-specific TCR beta clonotypes. Summed frequency of shared TCR beta families picked out CMV carriers who also had the relevant HLA.

This receptor was obtained from a human donor in good health (CMV status not recorded). Some clones in this sample may be carry-over from other donors' samples. The chain couples TRBV6-5 to TRBJ1-6, with D tentatively TRBD1 (6 bases). The sample consisted of PBMCs. CDR3 region: CASSSLGTIHNSPLHF. In DNA, the CDR3 is TGTGCCAGCAGTTCCCTCGGGACAATCCATAATTCACCCCTCCACTTT.